Following are 7 T cell receptor beta chains from one sample sequenced in a study of blood T cell repertoires in COVID-19. Assay: immunoSEQ multiplex PCR; the TCRdb copy retains only in-frame clones and omits some. The sample includes some 45,000 clones, approximately 80% of them seen just once. Sequencing used peripheral blood. The source of these receptors is an older woman with acute or convalescent COVID-19.

This chain uses TRBV9 with TRBJ1-6, with 8 positions matching TRBD1. V lost 0 bases, J lost 9 bases, and 5 bases stayed unmatched. Germline V gene data show CDR1 as SGDLS and CDR2 as YYNGEE. This CDR3 spans 15 amino acids. The CDR3 sequence: CASSVEQGGGSPLHF. For the CDR3, the DNA is TGTGCCAGCAGCGTAGAACAGGGGGGAGGTTCACCCCTCCACTTT.

The genes are TRBV12-5 and TRBJ1-5; perhaps TRBD1 as D (6 bases). Trimming pared 2 bases from V and 7 bases from J, leaving 9 bases between. The CDR3 length is 13 residues. The germline V gene encodes CDR1 LGHNT and CDR2 FRNRAP. CDR3 region: CASGLTGLQPQHF. In DNA, the CDR3 is TGTGCTAGTGGTTTGACAGGGTTACAGCCCCAGCATTTT.

The chain is built from TRBV7-8 and TRBJ1-5; D is unresolved. With 0 bases removed from V and 0 bases from J, the gap between germline ends came to 12 bases. This CDR3 has 17 amino acids. Germline V lookup: CDR1 SGHVS, CDR2 FQNEAQ. The CDR3 DNA sequence: TGTGCCAGCAGCTTAGCGCGGACTCCCCTTAGCAATCAGCCCCAGCATTTT. Amino acids: CASSLARTPLSNQPQHF.

The chain couples TRBV19 to TRBJ1-1; 7 bases fit TRBD1. Germline V gene sequence: CDR1 LNHDA, CDR2 SQIVND (reference sequence). There are 13 residues in the CDR3. Losses at the gene ends were 10 bases for V and 1 base for J; bases not matched to a gene: 6. The CDR3 here is CAIADRRNTEAFF. The CDR3 DNA reads TGTGCCATAGCGGACAGGCGGAACACTGAAGCTTTCTTT.

V gene TRBV5-1 combines with J gene TRBJ2-7; 7 bases align to TRBD2. The length of the CDR3 is 15 residues. V shed 0 bases and J 5 bases; nucleotides not matched to a gene: 8. The germline V gene has CDR1 SGHRS and CDR2 YFSETQ. The CDR3 nucleotides read TGCGCCAGCAGCTTGGAAGCGGGGCGACCTAACGAGCAGTACTTC. As protein: CASSLEAGRPNEQYF. Complete variable domain (other parts from reference TRBV5-1 and TRBJ2-7): KAGVTQTPRYLIKTRGQQVTLSCSPISGHRSVSWYQQTPGQGLQFLFEYFSETQRNKGNFPGRFSGRQFSNSRSEMNVSTLELGDSALYLCASSLEAGRPNEQYFGPGTRLTVT.

The rearrangement joins TRBV27 to TRBJ2-1; D is unresolved. Germline CDR1 MNHEY, CDR2 SMNVEV (reference sequence). The V and J ends lost 5 bases and 7 bases respectively, with 6 bases between them. The CDR3 is 11 residues long. CDR3 residues: CASSHGNEQFF. The CDR3 bases are TGTGCCAGCAGTCACGGGAATGAGCAGTTCTTC.

This clone was recorded a few times. The J gene is TRBJ1-6, the V gene TRBV30; D is uncertain. The CDR3 consists of 13 residues. Germline V lookup: CDR1 GTSNPN, CDR2 SVGIG (reference sequence). Trimming pared 2 bases from V and 7 bases from J, leaving 9 bases between. The CDR3, as DNA: TGTGCCTGGAGTAGAGGGAGGAATTCACCCCTCCACTTT. Its protein product is CAWSRGRNSPLHF.